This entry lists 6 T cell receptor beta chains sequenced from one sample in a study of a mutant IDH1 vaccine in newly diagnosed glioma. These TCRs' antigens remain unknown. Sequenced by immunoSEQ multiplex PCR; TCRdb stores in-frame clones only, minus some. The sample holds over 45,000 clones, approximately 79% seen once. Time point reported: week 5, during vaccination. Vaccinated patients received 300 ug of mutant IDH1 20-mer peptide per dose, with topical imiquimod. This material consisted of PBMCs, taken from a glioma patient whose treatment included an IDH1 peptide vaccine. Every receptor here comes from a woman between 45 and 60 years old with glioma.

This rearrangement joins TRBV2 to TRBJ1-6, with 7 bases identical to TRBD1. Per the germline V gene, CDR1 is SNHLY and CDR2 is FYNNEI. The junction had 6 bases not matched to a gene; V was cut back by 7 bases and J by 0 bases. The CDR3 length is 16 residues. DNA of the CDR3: TGTGCCAGCAAGGGGGCGCACAGCTCCTATAATTCACCCCTCCACTTT. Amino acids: CASKGAHSSYNSPLHF.

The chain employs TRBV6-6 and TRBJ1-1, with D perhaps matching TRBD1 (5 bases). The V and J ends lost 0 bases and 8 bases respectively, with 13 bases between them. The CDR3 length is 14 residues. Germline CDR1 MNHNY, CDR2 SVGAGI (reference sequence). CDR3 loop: CASSYSGREEEAFF. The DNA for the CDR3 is TGTGCCAGCAGTTACTCGGGCAGGGAAGAGGAAGCTTTCTTT.

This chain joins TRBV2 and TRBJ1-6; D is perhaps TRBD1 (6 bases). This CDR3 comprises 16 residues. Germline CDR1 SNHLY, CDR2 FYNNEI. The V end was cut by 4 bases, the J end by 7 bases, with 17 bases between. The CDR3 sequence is CASSVGGADSNSPLHF. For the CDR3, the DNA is TGTGCCAGCAGTGTGGGGGGGGCAGATTCGAATTCACCCCTCCACTTT.

In DNA, the CDR3 is TGTGCCAGCAGCCATGGGACAGAGGGCTACGAGCAGTACTTC. Its protein product is CASSHGTEGYEQYF. This chain links TRBV11-2 with TRBJ2-7; TRBD1 matches at 7 bases. With 5 bases clipped from V and 3 bases from J, the junction kept 7 bases outside the gene matches. Germline V gene lookup returns CDR1 SGHAT and CDR2 FQNNGV. The CDR3 runs to 14 residues.

CDR3: CASSPDSGSEAFF. Written as DNA, the CDR3 is TGCGCCAGCAGCCCAGACTCCGGGTCTGAAGCTTTCTTT. The chain has TRBV10-1 and TRBJ1-1; no definite D call. From germline, CDR1 is WNHNN and CDR2 SYGVQD (reference sequence). Trimming stripped 6 bases from V and 6 bases from J, with 14 bases between. The CDR3 has 13 amino acids.

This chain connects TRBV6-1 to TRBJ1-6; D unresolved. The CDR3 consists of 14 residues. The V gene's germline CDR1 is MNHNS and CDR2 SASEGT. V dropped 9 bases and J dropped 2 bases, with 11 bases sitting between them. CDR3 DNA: TGTGCCAGTGTTGCGGGCCCCTATAATTCACCCCTCCACTTT. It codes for CASVAGPYNSPLHF.